This T cell receptor (beta chain) was sequenced during a study of OX40 agonist ivuxolimab in advanced cancers. Study as a whole: The dose-escalation cohort was roughly 84% male, with a mean age of approximately 61 years, ranging about 23 to 79. Findings of the study overall: Expanded clones tended on average to be more numerous among CD8+ T cells than CD4+. At 0.1-3.0 mg/kg, partial responders had clonal expansion among the lowest observed. CD4+ and CD8+ blood T cells expanded clonally by week 6 at 0.1 to 3.0 mg/kg.

The CDR3 consists of 16 residues. Trimming shortened V by 4 bases and J by 3 bases, and 19 bases separated the two germline ends. Germline CDR1 reads MNHNY; CDR2 reads SVGAGI (reference sequence). Sequenced by immunoSEQ multiplex PCR; TCRdb stores in-frame clones only, minus some. The profile shows 9,500 to 15,000 clones, about three quarters of them singletons. About this clone itself: Antigen: not known.

This TCR was sampled from an adult with an advanced solid tumor such as melanoma, head and neck, liver or kidney cancer. The material was CD4+ or CD8+ T cells sorted from blood, obtained in a trial of the OX40 agonist ivuxolimab. J is TRBJ2-7 and V is TRBV6-6; no clear D gene. CDR3 nucleotide sequence: TGTGCCAGCAGTTTCCAACCCCCACTTTATGGCTACGAGCAGTACTTC. Translation gives CASSFQPPLYGYEQYF.